A single sample gave rise to the 21 T cell receptor beta chains below, sequenced in a study of graft-versus-host responses after intestinal transplantation. Measured with immunoSEQ multiplex PCR; TCRdb has only the in-frame clones, and not every one. The data contain more than 95,000 clones, roughly 87% of them singletons. No antigen has been identified for these receptors. The starting material was unstimulated CD4+ T cells sorted from spleen or lymph node cells, obtained before intestinal transplant. Receptor source: a human donor who received an intestinal transplant.

The gene calls are TRBV9 and TRBJ2-2, with TRBD2 matching over 7 bases. The J segment lost 1 base and the V segment lost 0 bases, leaving 3 bases of the junction unmatched. Germline V gives CDR1 SGDLS, CDR2 YYNGEE. CDR3 size: 16 residues. CDR3 loop: CASSVAGGKNTGELFF. In DNA, the CDR3 is TGTGCCAGCAGCGTAGCGGGAGGCAAGAACACCGGGGAGCTGTTTTTT. The full variable domain, with the rest looked up from reference TRBV9 and TRBJ2-2, is DSGVTQTPKHLITATGQRVTLRCSPRSGDLSVYWYQQSLDQGLQFLIQYYNGEERAKGNILERFSAQQFPDLHSELNLSSLELGDSALYFCASSVAGGKNTGELFFGEGSRLTVL.

This chain connects TRBV4-2 to TRBJ2-1, with 12 bases fitting TRBD2. The CDR3 is made up of 15 amino acids. Unmatched junction bases numbered 0, after V lost 2 bases and J lost 4 bases. The germline gives CDR1 LGHNA, CDR2 YNFKEQ. CDR3 sequence (DNA): TGTGCCAGCAGCCAACTAGCGGGGGGGTACAATGAGCAGTTCTTC. Translating gives CASSQLAGGYNEQFF.

This clone appeared a single time. The chain couples TRBV29-1 to TRBJ2-7; 7 bases align to TRBD2. The CDR3 length is 11 residues. Per germline, CDR1 SQVTM and CDR2 ANQGSEA. V gave up 3 bases and J gave up 5 bases; unmatched junction bases: 1. CDR3 region: CSVDGLDEQYF. The CDR3 nucleotides are TGCAGCGTTGACGGACTAGACGAGCAGTACTTC.

The chain employs TRBV7-9 and TRBJ2-3; 7 positions agree with TRBD1. Germline V gene sequence: CDR1 SEHNR, CDR2 FQNEAQ (reference sequence). The CDR3 spans 16 residues. The ends lost 5 bases at V and 1 base at J; junction bases unmatched: 9. The DNA of the CDR3 is TGTGCCAGCAGCACCTCACGACAGGGAGGCACAGATACGCAGTATTTT. It yields the protein CASSTSRQGGTDTQYF.

The rearrangement joins TRBV5-6 to TRBJ2-7, with D possibly being TRBD2 (5 bases). This CDR3 region has 14 residues. The V gene's germline CDR1 is SGHDT and CDR2 YYEEEE. Trimming cost V 5 bases and J 3 bases, with 15 bases left between them. The CDR3, as DNA: TGTGCCAGCAGGGCGATTGGTGAGGGCTACGAGCAGTACTTC. It encodes CASRAIGEGYEQYF. The whole variable domain, remainder taken from reference TRBV5-6 and TRBJ2-7, is DAGVTQSPTHLIKTRGQQVTLRCSPKSGHDTVSWYQQALGQGPQFIFQYYEEEERQRGNFPDRFSGHQFPNYSSELNVNALLLGDSALYLCASRAIGEGYEQYFGPGTRLTVT.

The chain carries TRBV4-2 and TRBJ2-7, with D tentatively TRBD1 (6 bases). Trimming took 0 bases from V and 3 from J, leaving 24 bases between them. In germline, CDR1 is LGHNA, CDR2 YNFKEQ. The CDR3 is 19 amino acids. CDR3 region: CASSQDARDRGGYYYEQYF. In nucleotides, the CDR3 is TGTGCCAGCAGCCAAGATGCCAGGGATCGAGGGGGTTACTACTACGAGCAGTACTTC.

This chain connects TRBV9 to TRBJ2-1; possible D gene TRBD2, 6 bases. Germline V gives CDR1 SGDLS, CDR2 YYNGEE. V lost 0 bases, J lost 5 bases, and 9 bases lay in between. The CDR3 contains 14 residues. This CDR3 reads CASSVGLVDNEQFF. For the CDR3, the DNA is TGTGCCAGCAGCGTAGGACTAGTGGACAATGAGCAGTTCTTC.

V and J are TRBV5-1 and TRBJ2-3, with TRBD1 identical over 11 bases. CDR1 is SGHRS, CDR2 YFSETQ, per germline. The CDR3 sequence is 15 residues long. The V segment lost 2 bases and the J segment 3 bases; nucleotides outside the gene matches: 2. The CDR3 nucleotides read TGCGCCAGCAGCTTTGGACAGGGGGCTACAGATACGCAGTATTTT. Translating gives CASSFGQGATDTQYF.

The chain recombines TRBV5-1 with TRBJ2-5, with D maybe TRBD2 (6 bases). The CDR3 covers 15 residues. CDR1 is SGHRS, CDR2 YFSETQ, per germline. Between the trimmed V and J ends, which lost 3 bases and 1 base, there was a span of 13 bases. The CDR3 nucleotides are TGCGCCAGCAGCTCAGGATTTAGCGGCCAAGAGACCCAGTACTTC. Translation: CASSSGFSGQETQYF.

This rearrangement joins TRBV7-9 to TRBJ1-2; D call uncertain. Germline V gene data show CDR1 as SEHNR and CDR2 as FQNEAQ (reference sequence). This CDR3 is built from 11 residues. Between the trimmed V and J ends, which lost 5 bases and 8 bases, there was a span of 9 bases. The CDR3 region has the DNA TGTGCCAGCAGCCCCCACCGGGGCTACACCTTC. Encoded protein: CASSPHRGYTF.

This sequence joins TRBV6-1 and TRBJ2-3, with TRBD2 matching 13 bases. Losses at the gene ends were 8 bases for V and 5 bases for J; bases not matched to a gene: 7. The CDR3 covers 15 residues. Per germline, CDR1 MNHNS and CDR2 SASEGT. The CDR3: CASRRLAGGGDTQYF. Here the CDR3 DNA reads TGTGCCAGCCGACGACTAGCGGGAGGTGGAGATACGCAGTATTTT.

This chain connects TRBV9 to TRBJ2-7, with D perhaps TRBD2 (5 bases). This CDR3 region has 13 residues. Trimming removed 5 bases at V and 1 base at J, with 10 bases between. In germline, CDR1 is SGDLS, CDR2 YYNGEE. In DNA form, the CDR3 reads TGTGCCAGCAGTTCTAGCCCATCCTACGAGCAGTACTTC. This codes for CASSSSPSYEQYF.

The chain has TRBV18 and TRBJ2-7, with D perhaps matching TRBD1 (6 bases). Per germline, CDR1 KGHSH and CDR2 LQKENI. The CDR3 runs 16 residues. Trimming took off 1 base at V and 1 base at J, with 14 bases between the two ends. CDR3 sequence: CASSPQDLQGSYEQYF. As DNA, the CDR3 is TGTGCCAGCTCACCACAAGACCTTCAGGGGTCCTACGAGCAGTACTTC.

This clone was recorded once. This chain uses TRBV19 with TRBJ2-7; 11 bases align to TRBD1. Trimming took 8 bases from V and 3 from J; bases not matched to a gene: 6. The germline V gene has CDR1 LNHDA and CDR2 SQIVND (reference sequence). The CDR3 contains 14 residues. CDR3 nucleotide sequence: TGTGCCAGTTCCCGGACAGGGGGCTTCTACGAGCAGTACTTC. Amino acids: CASSRTGGFYEQYF.

V usage is TRBV11-2 and J usage is TRBJ2-5; D is ambiguous. The CDR3 runs to 14 residues. Germline lookup yields CDR1 SGHAT and CDR2 FQNNGV. V was pared by 0 bases and J by 5 bases, with 10 bases between. This chain's CDR3 is CASSLDLGRETQYF. In nucleotides, the CDR3 is TGTGCCAGCAGCTTAGATCTGGGAAGGGAGACCCAGTACTTC.

This clone was detected once. V gene TRBV10-3 combines with J gene TRBJ2-3, with TRBD2 matching over 8 bases. CDR3 length: 15 amino acids. The V segment lost 7 bases and the J segment 1 base; nucleotides outside the gene matches: 7. CDR1 ENHRY and CDR2 SYGVKD come from the germline V gene. The CDR3 sequence: CAIKAGGGGTDTQYF. The CDR3 bases are TGTGCCATCAAGGCGGGAGGAGGGGGCACAGATACGCAGTATTTT.

The gene calls are TRBV5-4 and TRBJ2-5, with D unresolved. Trimming stripped 3 bases from V and 5 bases from J, with 14 bases between. The CDR3 runs 14 residues. From germline, CDR1 is SGHNT and CDR2 YYREEE (reference sequence). The CDR3 DNA reads TGTGCCAGCAGCTCCCCAGAGGCTAGGGAGACCCAGTACTTC. Its protein product is CASSSPEARETQYF.

This clone was observed a few times. The V gene is TRBV6-5, the J gene TRBJ1-5; the D gene is possibly TRBD1 (6 bases). V gave up 5 bases and J gave up 5 bases, with 13 bases separating them. This CDR3 is 14 amino acids long. In germline, CDR1 is MNHEY, CDR2 SVGAGI. The CDR3 DNA reads as TGTGCCAGCAGTACAGGACAGAAACATCAGCCCCAGCATTTT. Translating it yields CASSTGQKHQPQHF.

The genes are TRBV30 and TRBJ2-5; D may be TRBD2 (5 bases). Germline V gene lookup returns CDR1 GTSNPN and CDR2 SVGIG (reference sequence). CDR3 length: 13 amino acids. V gave up 2 bases and J gave up 5 bases, with 12 bases separating them. The CDR3, as DNA: TGTGCCTGGAGTAGGCGGCCGGGGGAGACCCAGTACTTC. As protein: CAWSRRPGETQYF.

This clone was picked up one time. The rearrangement links TRBV21-1 to TRBJ1-2; the table's D gene call, TRBD1, was not cross checked with the DNA. TRBV21-1 is a known pseudogene. The CDR3 length is 17 residues. The CDR3 sequence is CASSGTANRGRLDGYTF. The CDR3 region has the DNA TGTGCCAGCAGCGGAACGGCTAACAGGGGCCGCCTGGATGGCTACACCTTC.

The rearrangement links TRBV6-1 to TRBJ1-2; possibly TRBD1 for D (6 bases). This CDR3 has 15 amino acids. With 6 bases removed from V and 0 bases from J, the gap between germline ends came to 14 bases. The germline CDR1 and CDR2 sequences are MNHNS and SASEGT. The CDR3: CASRSRDTTNYGYTF. The CDR3 DNA reads as TGTGCCAGCAGAAGCCGGGACACCACTAACTATGGCTACACCTTC.